The T cell receptor beta chain under discussion was sequenced for a study of blood T cell repertoires in COVID-19. Study details: Acute-phase and convalescent COVID-19 samples originated in the United States, Italy and Spain. The cDNA or gDNA used as material had been derived from T cells, B-cell-depleted T cells, or PBMCs.

The V gene's germline CDR1 is WNHNN and CDR2 SYGVQD (reference sequence). This CDR3 has 13 amino acids. Trimming cost V 8 bases and J 1 base; bases outside gene matches: 2. Under the authors' procedure: Amplification of reference gene primers was used by the study to estimate nucleated cell counts. Using immunoSEQ multiplex PCR, the repertoire was profiled, and TCRdb retains in-frame clones only, with some absent. V, J and clone size reflect that table, while D and trimming were determined from the DNA. Of fewer than 500,000 clones listed, just over 85% are singletons. V is TRBV10-1 and J is TRBJ2-3, with 8 nucleotides matching TRBD2. This TCR derives from a woman aged 25 to 39 with active or convalescent COVID-19. Sequencing was carried out using peripheral blood. In DNA, the CDR3 is TGCGCCAGCGAACTAGCGGGCACAGATACGCAGTATTTT. Amino acids: CASELAGTDTQYF.